A selection of T cell receptor beta chains follows, all from one sample in a study of early T cells in non-severe SARS-CoV-2 infection. In TCRdb, the 5' RACE reads were re-called with MiXCR into one record per CDR3 protein. The data hold approximately 89,000 distinct CDR3 sequences, with around an eighth observed a single time. The sample taken for sequencing was whole blood. The receptors were gathered from an adult who was a healthcare worker with PCR-confirmed SARS-CoV-2 infection or an uninfected control (not recorded which). Both conserved end residues are part of each CDR3. The order of the fields is CDR3 DNA, CDR3 protein, J gene, clone size, D gene, V gene. A D gene is named only where the DNA matches it firmly. Rows may omit the clone size; those that give it use once, few, many or a size class.

DNA: TGCAGTTCTAGCGGGGGCACAGATACGCAGTATTTT; CDR3: CSSSGGTDTQYF; J: TRBJ2-3; size: few; D: TRBD2; V: TRBV20-1
DNA: TGTGCCAGCAGCCAAACTACAGGTTACGAGCAGTACTTC; CDR3: CASSQTTGYEQYF; J: TRBJ2-7; size: many; D: .; V: TRBV3-1
DNA: TGTGCCAGCAGTGTAGCAACAGGGGGGATCTACACCTTC; CDR3: CASSVATGGIYTF; J: TRBJ1-2; size: many; D: TRBD1; V: TRBV2
DNA: TGTGCCAGCAGCTCGAGGGGGGGACAGGTGAAATCCTACGAGCAGTACTTC; CDR3: CASSSRGGQVKSYEQYF; J: TRBJ2-7; size: many; D: .; V: TRBV7-9
DNA: TGCGCCAGCAGCTGGGCCGCGGGGGACAATGAGCAGTTCTTC; CDR3: CASSWAAGDNEQFF; J: TRBJ2-1; size: .; D: TRBD2; V: TRBV5-1
DNA: TGTGCCAGCAGCTCCACAGGGTCAGTGGGAAAACTGTTTTTT; CDR3: CASSSTGSVGKLFF; J: TRBJ1-4; size: .; D: .; V: TRBV7-2
DNA: TGTGCCAGCAGCCAAGGCCCCCAGGGGGGGACCTACAATGAGCAGTTCTTC; CDR3: CASSQGPQGGTYNEQFF; J: TRBJ2-1; size: .; D: .; V: TRBV4-2
DNA: TGCGCCAGCAGCTTGGCCCCACTAGCGGGGGGCTACGAGCAGTACTTC; CDR3: CASSLAPLAGGYEQYF; J: TRBJ2-7; size: few; D: TRBD2; V: TRBV5-1
DNA: TGTGCCAGCAGTCCAGTGGGGGCGGGTGAAGGACTGTTTTTT; CDR3: CASSPVGAGEGLFF; J: TRBJ1-4; size: many; D: .; V: TRBV12-3/TRBV12-4
DNA: TGTGCCAGCAGCTTAGGTCCGGGGGAGTATTCACCCCTCCACTTT; CDR3: CASSLGPGEYSPLHF; J: TRBJ1-6; size: many; D: .; V: TRBV7-2